This record covers a single TCR beta chain. CDR1 SGHTA and CDR2 FQGNSA come from the germline V gene. V dropped 0 bases and J dropped 12 bases, with 9 bases sitting between them. This CDR3 is 12 amino acids long. This record comes from a study of control samples from healthy donors and cancer patients. Profiling relied on immunoSEQ multiplex PCR, and the TCRdb table lists in-frame clones only, not all of them. The sample contains more than 85,000 clones, about 89% of which appear only once. The sequence was collected from a woman aged 45 to 65 in good health. V is TRBV7-2 and J is TRBJ2-4; D call uncertain. Sequencing was done on a sample of blood. As DNA, the CDR3 is TGTGCCAGCAGCTTAGCGGGGTGGTATCAGTACTTC. Translated, it gives CASSLAGWYQYF.